These 2 T cell receptor beta chains were sequenced from one sample in a study of vaccination and CD4 T cells after COVID-19. Sequencing of the DNA from cultured CD4+ T cells was carried out with the Oncomine TCR Beta short-read assay. Via MiXCR, TCRdb re-called the PCR reads, giving one row per CDR3 protein. The sample includes fewer than 20,000 distinct CDR3 sequences, roughly two fifths of them seen just once. No antigen is known for these receptors. Documented treatment: approximately 9-day PBMC culture with coronavirus spike peptide pools or control peptides (ViraFEST assay). The sample here was CD4+ T cells from blood, cultured in vitro, taken after SARS-CoV-2 vaccination. The receptors were sampled from a human donor who had recovered from COVID-19.

The chain has TRBV20-1 and TRBJ1-1; D is possibly TRBD1 (6 bases). Germline assignment: CDR1 DFQATT and CDR2 SNEGSKA (reference sequence). Between the trimmed V and J ends, which lost 6 bases and 3 bases, there was a span of 20 bases. The CDR3 has 15 residues. CDR3 bases: TGCAGTGCGCGAGACCCTTCGGGGGCGGACACTGAAGCTTTCTTT. Translated, it gives CSARDPSGADTEAFF.

This clonotype has a handful of counts. The gene calls are TRBV20-1 and TRBJ2-5, with D unresolved. Trimming stripped 0 bases from V and 1 base from J, with 15 bases between. The CDR3 runs to 16 residues. Germline values: CDR1 DFQATT, CDR2 SNEGSKA (reference sequence). The CDR3 loop is CSARDGRERTQETQYF. DNA for the CDR3: TGCAGTGCTAGAGATGGTAGGGAACGGACCCAAGAGACCCAGTACTTC.